Below, 11 T cell receptor beta chains from the same sample are listed, as sequenced in a study of T cells after yellow fever vaccination. TCRdb ran MiXCR on the 5' RACE reads and lists one entry per CDR3 protein. The sample has a few hundred thousand distinct CDR3 sequences, less than 9% seen once; the top ten hold roughly 0.86%. Sequencing used CD4+ T cells sorted from PBMCs, obtained 15 days after the yellow fever booster vaccination. The receptors come from a young man who received the YFV17D yellow fever vaccine.

This clonotype was recorded many times. The chain couples TRBV12-3 or TRBV12-4 to TRBJ2-7, with 7 nucleotides matching TRBD1. This CDR3 has 15 residues. After removal of 5 bases from V and 4 bases from J, the junction contained 11 bases not matched to a gene. The CDR3 nucleotides read TGTGCCAGCAGTCCTCCCACAGGGGTTAAGTACGAGCAGTACTTC. Protein sequence: CASSPPTGVKYEQYF.

This clonotype was seen only once. The V call is TRBV9, the J call TRBJ2-5, with D uncertain. The germline CDR1 and CDR2 sequences are SGDLS and YYNGEE. V was pared by 0 bases and J by 2 bases, with 11 bases between. The CDR3 has 15 amino acids. The CDR3 reads CASSVGPSLQETQYF. The CDR3 DNA reads TGTGCCAGCAGCGTAGGCCCTTCGTTACAAGAGACCCAGTACTTC.

V gene TRBV24-1 combines with J gene TRBJ2-1, with 7 bases fitting TRBD2. Germline CDR1 KGHDR, CDR2 SFDVKD. The V gene end was trimmed by 5 bases and the J gene end by 5 bases; junction bases not matched to a gene: 5. This CDR3 is built from 14 residues. CDR3 coding DNA: TGTGCCACCAGTGGGTCGGGAGGAAACAATGAGCAGTTCTTC. Protein product: CATSGSGGNNEQFF.

This chain joins TRBV25-1 and TRBJ2-1; TRBD2 matches at 9 bases. The germline gives CDR1 MGHDK, CDR2 SYGVNS. This CDR3 region has 16 residues. The trim removed 6 bases at V and 7 bases at J, leaving 13 bases unmatched. Written as DNA, the CDR3 is TGTGCCAGCAGGAAAAGAAGCGGGAGGAGTATGAATGAGCAGTTCTTC. Amino acid sequence: CASRKRSGRSMNEQFF.

J is TRBJ2-1 and V is TRBV18, with 7 bases matching TRBD2. CDR1 and CDR2 from the germline V gene are KGHSH and LQKENI. The CDR3 is 17 amino acids. With 3 bases clipped from V and 6 bases from J, the junction kept 14 bases outside the gene matches. CDR3 sequence reads: CASSPLPGGSLGNEQFF. As DNA, the CDR3 is TGTGCCAGCTCACCTCTCCCTGGCGGGAGTCTTGGCAATGAGCAGTTCTTC.

As to this clonotype: Being one base from a much bigger clone, this may be a read error. The chain uses TRBV6-2 or TRBV6-3 and TRBJ1-2; D gene unclear. V was clipped by 5 bases and J by 4 bases, with 17 bases between them. CDR3 length equals 15 residues. Germline-derived CDR1 and CDR2 are MNHEY and SVGEGT. DNA for the CDR3: TGTGCCAGCAGTCCCACAGCGGGCGTAAGCTATGGCTACACCTTC. Translating gives CASSPTAGVSYGYTF.

This clonotype was counted ten times or more. The genes are TRBV9 and TRBJ1-1, with a tentative D call TRBD1 (5 bases). Germline V gene data show CDR1 as SGDLS and CDR2 as YYNGEE. CDR3 length equals 14 residues. Between the trimmed V and J ends, which lost 0 bases and 7 bases, there was a span of 13 bases. The CDR3 sequence is CASSVAGGGNEAFF. The CDR3 coding sequence is TGTGCCAGCAGCGTAGCGGGGGGAGGGAATGAAGCTTTCTTT.

This clonotype came up a few times. The chain has TRBV12-3 or TRBV12-4 and TRBJ2-6; a weak D match, TRBD2 (6 bases). The V gene lost 5 bases and the J gene lost 2 bases, with 13 bases spanning the gap. This CDR3 region has 16 residues. As DNA, the CDR3 is TGTGCCAGCAGTCCCGAGCGGGCGGCTGGGGCCAACGTCCTGACTTTC. The encoded protein is CASSPERAAGANVLTF.

The chain links TRBV9 to TRBJ2-7, with D perhaps matching TRBD2 (5 bases). Trimming took 4 bases from V and 2 from J, leaving 16 bases between them. This CDR3 region has 15 residues. Germline values: CDR1 SGDLS, CDR2 YYNGEE. CDR3 DNA sequence: TGTGCCAGCAGCCCAACCCTCCGGGAACCCTACGAGCAGTACTTC. Protein: CASSPTLREPYEQYF.

This clonotype was counted many times. The rearrangement joins TRBV7-2 to TRBJ2-5; D is perhaps TRBD2 (7 bases). In germline, CDR1 is SGHTA, CDR2 FQGNSA. The CDR3 totals 12 residues. Trimming shortened V by 8 bases and J by 7 bases, and 14 bases separated the two germline ends. The CDR3 nucleotides are TGTGCCAGCCTCTTAGGGGGGGGGACCCAGTACTTC. Its protein product is CASLLGGGTQYF.

This clonotype was recorded at least ten times. The chain combines TRBV27 with TRBJ2-1; 9 positions match TRBD2. CDR1 is MNHEY, CDR2 SMNVEV, per germline (reference sequence). With V trimmed by 7 bases and J by 2 bases, 9 bases remained unmatched. The CDR3 runs to 16 residues. The CDR3 DNA follows: TGTGCCAGCACGCGGGGGGGCGGGACTACCTACAATGAGCAGTTCTTC. Translating it yields CASTRGGGTTYNEQFF.